Detailed here is one T cell receptor (beta chain). The data are from a study of blood T cell repertoires in COVID-19. Study information: In each case, the material was cDNA or gDNA derived from T cells, B-cell-depleted T cells, or PBMCs.

The authors' processing: Amplification with reference gene primers provided the estimates of nucleated cell counts. Here immunoSEQ multiplex PCR was the method, and the copy in TCRdb shows in-frame clones only, minus some. V and J calls and clone size follow that table, whereas D and trimming were derived from the DNA. The sample has about 88,000 clones, approximately 86% seen once; the top ten hold roughly 15%. The specimen sequenced was peripheral blood. This TCR derives from a male donor with acute or convalescent COVID-19.

The CDR3 loop is CASSLAGTPNTEAFF. CDR3 coding DNA: TGTGCCAGCAGCTTAGCCGGGACACCGAACACTGAAGCTTTCTTT. The chain has TRBV7-9 and TRBJ1-1, with D perhaps matching TRBD1 (6 bases). This CDR3 contains 15 residues. Germline assignment: CDR1 SEHNR and CDR2 FQNEAQ (reference sequence). The V end lost 0 bases, the J end lost 1 base, and 9 bases lay between the germline ends.